This paragraph covers one T cell receptor (beta chain) sequence. This receptor's antigen is unknown. No base-level quality is on record; no much larger clone is a single base apart. Systemically healthy Caucasian individuals from Russia, 35 to 40 in total and aged about 6 to 100 years, were included as donors. Ten milliliters of peripheral blood were drawn from each donor into EDTA-treated Vacutainer tubes. PBMCs were isolated by Ficoll-Paque density-gradient centrifugation, with at least 7 million obtained per sample. Trizol reagent was used to extract total RNA from PBMCs, with at least 6 micrograms per sample. The percentages of naive CD45RAhigh/CD27high T cells were determined by flow cytometry on a PBMC aliquot from every donor. Library generation was performed with 5' RACE. The sample was run on an Illumina HiSeq 2500. The second PCR ran for about 6 to 11 cycles and used a J-beta primer mix along with a sample-barcoded 5' primer. A template-switch 5' adaptor carrying 12 random nucleotides introduced a unique molecular identifier onto each TCR beta cDNA molecule. Each sample yielded at least 2.5 million CDR3-containing paired-end reads. First-strand cDNA was synthesized from all RNA with the Mint cDNA synthesis kit, primed by a TRBC-specific oligonucleotide. All cDNA was treated with uracil-DNA glycosylase and then went through a first 18-cycle PCR with the universal primers M1SS and BC2_uni_R. In the authors' own workflow: For normalization, 1 million high-quality reads were randomly selected from each sample, with every read carrying a distinct molecular identifier. Instead of being binned into consensus sequences, reads with shared molecular identifiers were discarded. MiTCR, set to a Q25 quality threshold and the strictest error-elimination algorithm, was used for CDR3 identification, clonotype clustering and error correction. A nonparametric unseen species model with Euler transformation was used to estimate lower-bound total TCR beta diversity. The public reads were run again by TCRdb, first through fastp at Q25 and then through MiXCR, and only productive beta chains were kept. CDR3 protein sequences are deduplicated, and each keeps its most common genes and DNA. The V and J calls shown here were made by TCRdb, not taken from the authors' results. The sample contains hundreds of thousands of distinct CDR3 sequences, 35% to 40% of them found a single time. Clones ranked in the top ten supply roughly 13% of the sample.

CDR1 and CDR2 are drawn from the germline V gene (reference sequence): MNHNY, SVGAGI. There are 14 amino acids in the CDR3, from cysteine to phenylalanine inclusive. The DNA shown is the 42-base CDR3, in frame from base 1. The data derive from a study of blood T cells in healthy people across ages (dated by TCRdb to about 2015). Study-level background: In model experiments, template switching captured about one uniquely barcoded TCR beta cDNA molecule for every two T cells. Using deep sequencing normalized with unique cDNA molecular identifiers, the study measured how TCR beta repertoire diversity changes with age. Four age groups were formed from the donors: young (average 16 years), middle-aged (just under 40), aged (approximately 60) and long-lived (around 80). Donors of different ages were randomly distributed across sequencing lanes to avoid experimental bias. Using the same blood draw, the study looked at two additional independent replicas of 1 million unique cDNA reads for two donors, one aged 18 to 30 and the other aged 80 or older. Overall results and qualifications from the work: Because donor CMV infection status was unknown, age-related changes in expanded clonotypes were potentially confounded. As age increased, observed TCR beta diversity per million T cells dropped in a roughly linear way, and a significant reduction was already evident by age 40. Total diversity estimates from one million sequenced T cells were considered lower bounds and underestimates. Conclusive comparison of naive and antigen-experienced compartments was prevented by the profiling of bulk unsorted PBMCs. Compared with the aged group, more naive CD4+ T cells, fewer expanded clones and increased TCR diversity were shown by the long-lived group, suggesting age selection. A strong correlation was found between observed TCR beta diversity and the percentage of naive T cells measured by flow cytometry.

The chain was built from TRBV6-6 and TRBJ2-4; the D gene is possibly TRBD1 or TRBD2, each agreeing over 5 bases. Gene TRBJ2-7 matches the end of the DNA better, so the J call may be wrong. The sequence was collected from a man younger than 30 in good health. The sequenced sample consisted of blood. Read as DNA, the sequence is TGTGCCAGCAGTTGGGACCTCAGCTCCTACGAGCAGTACTTC. Its product reads: CASSWDLSSYEQYF.